Each of the 31 T cell receptor beta chains below was sequenced from the same sample in a study of chemoradiotherapy in HPV16-positive cancers. Sequencing used immunoSEQ multiplex PCR; TCRdb keeps in-frame clones, though not all of them. The table lists more than 30,000 clones, roughly 87% of them singletons, with approximately 2.8% in the top ten. The sample in question was blood, obtained from a patient who underwent chemoradiotherapy. These TCRs come from a human donor with HPV-associated anogenital cancer.

The chain uses TRBV6-1 and TRBJ1-2; D is ambiguous. The CDR3 length is 16 residues. Trimming stripped 1 base from V and 4 bases from J, with 16 bases between. The germline V gene has CDR1 MNHNS and CDR2 SASEGT. CDR3 in DNA: TGTGCCAGCAGTGAAGTGACTGAGGGCTTCCTCTATGGCTACACCTTC. It codes for CASSEVTEGFLYGYTF.

The V call is TRBV6-6, the J call TRBJ2-7, with a tentative D call TRBD1 (6 bases). Germline CDR1 MNHNY, CDR2 SVGAGI (reference sequence). Trimming stripped 5 bases from V and 0 bases from J, with 14 bases between. The CDR3 runs 15 residues. DNA for the CDR3: TGTGCCAGCAGTGACCCCGACAGGACCTCCTACGAGCAGTACTTC. This codes for CASSDPDRTSYEQYF.

V gene TRBV7-2 combines with J gene TRBJ2-7; no clear D. V was pared by 1 base and J by 3 bases, with 13 bases between. The CDR3 has 15 amino acids. Germline values: CDR1 SGHTA, CDR2 FQGNSA. The DNA of the CDR3 is TGTGCCAGCAGCTTAGTATTTAACAGCCTCTACGAGCAGTACTTC. It translates to CASSLVFNSLYEQYF.

In its sample, this clone was seen a few times. The rearrangement joins TRBV4-3 to TRBJ2-3; TRBD2 matches at 7 bases. J gave up 1 base and V 3 bases, and 4 bases lay outside the gene matches. The CDR3 sequence is 15 residues long. Germline V CDR1 and CDR2: LGHNA, YSLEER. CDR3 DNA: TGCGCCAGCAGCCAGGGGGGGAAGGGCACAGATACGCAGTATTTT. This codes for CASSQGGKGTDTQYF.

The gene calls are TRBV6-5 and TRBJ2-3; TRBD1 is a possible D gene (6 bases). The germline gives CDR1 MNHEY, CDR2 SVGAGI. Trimming took off 7 bases at V and 4 bases at J, with 12 bases between the two ends. This CDR3 has 13 residues. CDR3 DNA: TGTGCCAGCACCAGGGGACGGTCAGATACGCAGTATTTT. Protein product: CASTRGRSDTQYF.

The chain employs TRBV5-1 and TRBJ1-5, with D possibly matching TRBD1 (5 bases). Trimming took 4 bases from V and 7 from J, leaving 12 bases between them. The CDR3 loop spans 13 amino acids. Germline V gives CDR1 SGHRS, CDR2 YFSETQ. CDR3 region: CASSIGANQPQHF. The CDR3 DNA is TGCGCCAGCAGCATCGGGGCAAACCAGCCCCAGCATTTT.

The chain combines TRBV9 with TRBJ1-2; 7 bases align to TRBD1. V lost 4 bases to trimming and J lost 8 bases; unmatched junction nucleotides: 8. Germline CDR1 SGDLS, CDR2 YYNGEE. The length of the CDR3 is 13 residues. CDR3 sequence reads: CASSPDRVSGYTF. The CDR3 DNA follows: TGTGCCAGCAGCCCCGACAGGGTAAGCGGCTACACCTTC. Supplemented by reference TRBV9 and TRBJ1-2, the full variable domain reads DSGVTQTPKHLITATGQRVTLRCSPRSGDLSVYWYQQSLDQGLQFLIQYYNGEERAKGNILERFSAQQFPDLHSELNLSSLELGDSALYFCASSPDRVSGYTFGSGTRLTVV.

The chain joins TRBV6-5 to TRBJ2-7; 8 bases map to TRBD2. CDR3 size: 15 residues. Unmatched junction bases numbered 8, after V lost 4 bases and J lost 3 bases. CDR1 is MNHEY and CDR2 is SVGAGI in the germline V gene. CDR3 sequence reads: CASSSTRGGSYEQYF. Here the CDR3 DNA reads TGTGCCAGCAGTTCTACCCGGGGGGGTAGCTACGAGCAGTACTTC.

V usage is TRBV7-2 and J usage is TRBJ2-1; D uncertain. Trimming stripped 5 bases from V and 5 bases from J, with 10 bases between. Germline V lookup: CDR1 SGHTA, CDR2 FQGNSA. The CDR3 has 13 residues. The CDR3 sequence: CASSPLSHNEQFF. Written as DNA, the CDR3 is TGTGCCAGCAGCCCCCTCTCTCACAATGAGCAGTTCTTC.

This clone was seen only once. V is TRBV11-2 and J is TRBJ1-1; D is unclear. Germline loops: CDR1 SGHAT, CDR2 FQNNGV. This CDR3 is built from 12 residues. Trimming removed 2 bases from V and 11 bases from J, with 12 bases in between. This chain's CDR3 is CASSLPGGEAFF. For the CDR3, the DNA is TGTGCCAGCAGCTTACCCGGCGGGGAGGCTTTCTTT.

The chain carries TRBV9 and TRBJ1-4, with 10 bases identical to TRBD1. Germline CDR1 SGDLS, CDR2 YYNGEE. J was trimmed by 7 bases and V by 2 bases; bases with no gene match: 5. This CDR3 contains 15 residues. The CDR3 nucleotides are TGTGCCAGCAGCGTTGGACAGGGGGTATTTGAAAAACTGTTTTTT. It yields the protein CASSVGQGVFEKLFF.

The chain uses TRBV9 and TRBJ2-6; a weak D match, TRBD2 (7 bases). This CDR3 has 13 residues. Germline loops: CDR1 SGDLS, CDR2 YYNGEE. V dropped 5 bases and J dropped 12 bases, with 15 bases sitting between them. CDR3 in amino acids: CASRSSGGPVLTF. The CDR3 DNA follows: TGTGCCAGCAGGTCCTCGGGGGGCCCCGTCCTGACTTTC.

The chain uses TRBV15 and TRBJ1-2, with 9 nucleotides matching TRBD1. The germline gives CDR1 LNHNV, CDR2 YYDKDF (reference sequence). The length of the CDR3 is 14 residues. The V segment lost 5 bases and the J segment 4 bases; nucleotides outside the gene matches: 5. CDR3 protein: CATSPRTGAYGYTF. In nucleotides, the CDR3 is TGTGCCACCAGCCCTCGGACAGGGGCCTATGGCTACACCTTC. The whole variable domain, remainder taken from reference TRBV15 and TRBJ1-2, is DAMVIQNPRYQVTQFGKPVTLSCSQTLNHNVMYWYQQKSSQAPKLLFHYYDKDFNNEADTPDNFQSRRPNTSFCFLDIRSPGLGDTAMYLCATSPRTGAYGYTFGSGTRLTVV.

The J gene is TRBJ2-5, the V gene TRBV5-1, with 7 bases identical to TRBD2. Germline V gene lookup returns CDR1 SGHRS and CDR2 YFSETQ. Trimming took 0 bases from V and 1 from J; bases not matched to a gene: 6. The CDR3 totals 16 residues. Here the CDR3 reads CASSLGHGGTQETQYF. The CDR3 DNA follows: TGCGCCAGCAGCTTGGGGCACGGGGGGACCCAAGAGACCCAGTACTTC.

J is TRBJ2-5 and V is TRBV7-2; 7 bases agree with TRBD2. The CDR3 runs 15 residues. V lost 2 bases to trimming and J lost 5 bases; unmatched junction nucleotides: 8. The germline V gene has CDR1 SGHTA and CDR2 FQGNSA. CDR3 loop: CASSLNWGRAETQYF. The CDR3 region has the DNA TGTGCCAGCAGCTTAAATTGGGGGAGGGCGGAGACCCAGTACTTC.

The gene calls are TRBV6-5 and TRBJ1-2; 11 bases map to TRBD1. CDR3 length equals 13 residues. Trimming removed 8 bases from V and 7 bases from J; junction bases left unmatched: 6. Germline V gene lookup returns CDR1 MNHEY and CDR2 SVGAGI. CDR3 DNA sequence: TGTGCCAGCTCTGGGGACAGGGGGTTTGGCTACACCTTC. Protein: CASSGDRGFGYTF.

The chain employs TRBV6-1 and TRBJ2-3; 8 bases match TRBD1. Germline V lookup: CDR1 MNHNS, CDR2 SASEGT. The CDR3 length is 15 residues. The trim removed 0 bases at V and 7 bases at J, leaving 6 bases unmatched. The CDR3 coding sequence is TGTGCCAGCAGTGAAGCTGCAGGGGGCAGGAATACGCAGTATTTT. Protein product: CASSEAAGGRNTQYF.

The chain combines TRBV10-3 with TRBJ1-4, with 7 bases lining up with TRBD1. The CDR3 runs 14 residues. The V gene end was trimmed by 4 bases and the J gene end by 7 bases; junction bases not matched to a gene: 6. Looked up from germline, CDR1 is ENHRY and CDR2 is SYGVKD. The DNA of the CDR3 is TGTGCCATCAGTGCGACAGGGTGGATTGAAAAACTGTTTTTT. It codes for CAISATGWIEKLFF.

V gene TRBV6-6 combines with J gene TRBJ1-1; perhaps TRBD1 as D (5 bases). The length of the CDR3 is 15 residues. The ends were cut back, 6 bases at V and 4 bases at J, with 18 bases in the middle. Germline V CDR1 and CDR2: MNHNY, SVGAGI (reference sequence). This chain's CDR3 is CASSPRGGVGTEAFF. In DNA form, the CDR3 reads TGTGCCAGCAGCCCCCGCGGAGGGGTGGGCACTGAAGCTTTCTTT.

The chain has TRBV2 and TRBJ2-5, with 7 nucleotides matching TRBD1. This CDR3 comprises 14 residues. V lost 6 bases, J lost 2 bases, and 6 bases stayed unmatched. Germline-derived CDR1 and CDR2 are SNHLY and FYNNEI. CDR3: CASRGDSEQETQYF. CDR3 DNA sequence: TGTGCCAGCAGGGGGGACAGTGAACAAGAGACCCAGTACTTC.

The J gene is TRBJ2-2, the V gene TRBV7-6; D is unresolved. Germline CDR1 is SGHVS and CDR2 is FNYEAQ. V was shortened by 2 bases and J by 1 base, with 5 bases between the two germline ends. The CDR3 is 14 residues long. The CDR3 loop reads CASSLKGNTGELFF. CDR3 nucleotide sequence: TGTGCCAGCAGCTTAAAAGGGAACACCGGGGAGCTGTTTTTT.

The chain joins TRBV10-3 to TRBJ1-1, with D maybe TRBD1 (6 bases). V was shortened by 11 bases and J by 2 bases, with 15 bases between the two germline ends. CDR1 ENHRY and CDR2 SYGVKD come from the germline V gene. The CDR3 totals 13 residues. Here the CDR3 reads CAHTRGGNTEAFF. CDR3 DNA sequence: TGTGCCCACACAAGGGGGGGAAACACTGAAGCTTTCTTT.

The chain is built from TRBV6-5 and TRBJ1-2; TRBD1 is a possible D gene (5 bases). Trimming cost V 6 bases and J 2 bases, with 10 bases left between them. This CDR3 is built from 13 residues. The V gene's germline CDR1 is MNHEY and CDR2 SVGAGI. This CDR3 reads CASRLTGNYGYTF. DNA for the CDR3: TGTGCCAGCAGACTAACAGGCAACTATGGCTACACCTTC.

V and J are TRBV25-1 and TRBJ2-7, with a tentative D call TRBD2 (6 bases). This CDR3 spans 15 amino acids. CDR1 is MGHDK and CDR2 is SYGVNS in the germline V gene. V lost 10 bases to trimming and J lost 1 base, with 20 bases between them. For the CDR3, the DNA is TGTGCCACCCCCTCCAGGGACTCGGTTTCCTACGAGCAGTACTTC. It is translated as CATPSRDSVSYEQYF.

The rearrangement joins TRBV7-6 to TRBJ2-3; TRBD1 agrees at 10 bases. Germline assignment: CDR1 SGHVS and CDR2 FNYEAQ. With 5 bases clipped from V and 11 bases from J, the junction kept 4 bases outside the gene matches. There are 12 residues in the CDR3. The CDR3 sequence is CASSGDRGEQYF. The CDR3, as DNA: TGTGCCAGCAGCGGGGACAGGGGTGAGCAGTATTTT.

The rearrangement joins TRBV27 to TRBJ2-5, with no clear D. Germline-derived CDR1 and CDR2 are MNHEY and SMNVEV (reference sequence). This CDR3 is built from 14 residues. V gave up 0 bases and J gave up 1 base, with 6 bases separating them. CDR3 region: CASSLSVGQETQYF. As DNA, the CDR3 is TGTGCCAGCAGTTTATCGGTAGGCCAAGAGACCCAGTACTTC.

This clone has only one observation. This sequence joins TRBV19 and TRBJ1-1; 7 nucleotides align to TRBD1. CDR3 size: 14 residues. Germline V gives CDR1 LNHDA, CDR2 SQIVND (reference sequence). V shed 4 bases, J shed 10 bases, and the junction held 12 bases outside the gene matches. For the CDR3, the DNA is TGTGCCAGTAGTAGCCGGGGGACAGAGGGGCGAGCTTTCTTT. As protein: CASSSRGTEGRAFF.

V is TRBV6-6 and J is TRBJ1-5; the match to TRBD1 covers 7 bases. With 6 bases clipped from V and 5 bases from J, the junction kept 13 bases outside the gene matches. Germline V CDR1 and CDR2: MNHNY, SVGAGI (reference sequence). The CDR3 has 16 amino acids. CDR3: CASSFGTEEFYQPQHF. CDR3 in DNA: TGTGCCAGCAGCTTCGGGACAGAAGAATTCTATCAGCCCCAGCATTTT.

The chain couples TRBV5-6 to TRBJ2-1, with a weak D call TRBD1 (5 bases). From germline, CDR1 is SGHDT and CDR2 YYEEEE. The CDR3 sequence is 11 residues long. V was shortened by 0 bases and J by 14 bases, with 9 bases between the two germline ends. The CDR3 spells CASSLGSREFF. In DNA, the CDR3 is TGTGCCAGCAGCTTGGGTAGCAGGGAGTTCTTC.

This clone has only a few counts. The rearrangement links TRBV6-1 to TRBJ2-4, with TRBD1 matching over 7 bases. With 7 bases clipped from V and 6 bases from J, the junction kept 6 bases outside the gene matches. The CDR3 loop spans 13 amino acids. The germline gives CDR1 MNHNS, CDR2 SASEGT. CDR3 DNA: TGTGCCAGCATCCCTACAGGGGTAAACATTCAGTACTTC. Amino acid sequence: CASIPTGVNIQYF.

With regard to this clone: This sample also contains other DNA sequences that code for the same CDR3. J is TRBJ2-7 and V is TRBV9, with D unresolved. The CDR3 is 14 amino acids. V lost 0 bases and J 5 bases, leaving 12 bases between the germline ends. CDR1 and CDR2 (germline): SGDLS, YYNGEE. CDR3 nucleotides: TGTGCCAGCAGCGTAGATCCTTTGAGCCACGAGCAGTACTTC. Protein: CASSVDPLSHEQYF.